The T cell receptor beta chain under discussion was sequenced for a study of blood T cell repertoires in COVID-19. The overall study: Material from acute and convalescent COVID-19 was sourced from the United States, Italy and Spain. In each case, the material was cDNA or gDNA derived from T cells, B-cell-depleted T cells, or PBMCs.

CDR3 size: 15 residues. CDR1 SGHRS and CDR2 YFSETQ come from the germline V gene. V was trimmed by 0 bases and J by 6 bases, leaving 13 bases between them. One Seattle source followed patients from active infection through their disease course. Original processing methods: Reference gene primer amplification yielded estimated nucleated cell counts. Libraries were prepared by immunoSEQ multiplex PCR; TCRdb keeps only in-frame clonotypes and omits some of them. From that table come the V and J calls and clone size; the DNA was used to work out D and trimming. The sample shows 150,000 to 190,000 clones, approximately 84% of them seen only once.

The TCR comes from a woman aged 60 to 75 with COVID-19, enrolled during active disease. The sequenced sample was peripheral blood. V and J are TRBV5-1 and TRBJ2-1; D is uncertain. CDR3 protein: CASSLVSSPGNEQFF. In DNA form, the CDR3 reads TGCGCCAGCAGCTTGGTTAGTAGCCCGGGCAATGAGCAGTTCTTC.